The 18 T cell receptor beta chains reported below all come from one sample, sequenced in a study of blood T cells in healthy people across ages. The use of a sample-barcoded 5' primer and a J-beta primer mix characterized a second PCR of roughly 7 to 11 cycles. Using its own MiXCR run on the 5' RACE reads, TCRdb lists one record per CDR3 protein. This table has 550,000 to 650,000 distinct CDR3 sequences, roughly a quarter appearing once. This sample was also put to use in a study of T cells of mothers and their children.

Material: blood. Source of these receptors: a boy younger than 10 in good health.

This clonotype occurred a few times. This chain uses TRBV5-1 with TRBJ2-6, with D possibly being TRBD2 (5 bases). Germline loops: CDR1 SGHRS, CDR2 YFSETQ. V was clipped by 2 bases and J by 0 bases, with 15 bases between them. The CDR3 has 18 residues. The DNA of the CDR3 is TGCGCCAGCAGCTTCCCGCGGGTCCTGAGCTCTGGGGCCAACGTCCTGACTTTC. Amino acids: CASSFPRVLSSGANVLTF.

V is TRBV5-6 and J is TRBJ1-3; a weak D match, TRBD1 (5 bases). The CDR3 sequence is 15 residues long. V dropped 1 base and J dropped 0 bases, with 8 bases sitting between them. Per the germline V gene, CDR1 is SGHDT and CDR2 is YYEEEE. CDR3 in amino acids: CASSLLGVSGNTIYF. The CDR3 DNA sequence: TGTGCCAGCAGCTTGCTGGGGGTCTCTGGAAACACCATATATTTT. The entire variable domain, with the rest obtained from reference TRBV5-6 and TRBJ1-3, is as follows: DAGVTQSPTHLIKTRGQQVTLRCSPKSGHDTVSWYQQALGQGPQFIFQYYEEEERQRGNFPDRFSGHQFPNYSSELNVNALLLGDSALYLCASSLLGVSGNTIYFGEGSWLTVV.

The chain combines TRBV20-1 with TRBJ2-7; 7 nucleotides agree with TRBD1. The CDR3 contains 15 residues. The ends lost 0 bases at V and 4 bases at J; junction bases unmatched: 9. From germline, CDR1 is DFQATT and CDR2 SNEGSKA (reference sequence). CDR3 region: CSARDRKQGIYEQYF. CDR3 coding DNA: TGCAGTGCTAGAGATAGGAAACAGGGGATTTACGAGCAGTACTTC.

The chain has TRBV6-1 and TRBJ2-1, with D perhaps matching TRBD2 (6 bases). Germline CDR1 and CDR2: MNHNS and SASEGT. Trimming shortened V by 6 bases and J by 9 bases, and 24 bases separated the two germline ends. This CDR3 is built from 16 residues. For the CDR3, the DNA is TGTGCCAGCAGACCGGCGGGACGGGGTTTGATGGTTGAGCAGTTCTTC. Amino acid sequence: CASRPAGRGLMVEQFF.

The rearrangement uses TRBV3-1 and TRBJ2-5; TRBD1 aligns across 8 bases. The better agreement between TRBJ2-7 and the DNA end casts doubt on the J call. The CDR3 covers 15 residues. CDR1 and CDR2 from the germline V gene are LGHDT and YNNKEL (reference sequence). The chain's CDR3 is CASSQAGTGPLEQYF. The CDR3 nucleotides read TGTGCCAGCAGCCAGGCTGGGACAGGCCCCCTCGAGCAGTACTTC.

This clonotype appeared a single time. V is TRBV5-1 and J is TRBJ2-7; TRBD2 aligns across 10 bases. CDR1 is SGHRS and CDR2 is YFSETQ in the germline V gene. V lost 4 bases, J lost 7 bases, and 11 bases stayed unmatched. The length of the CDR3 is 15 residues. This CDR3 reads CASSLAGLAGVEQYF. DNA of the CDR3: TGCGCCAGCAGCCTGGCCGGGCTAGCGGGAGTTGAGCAGTACTTC. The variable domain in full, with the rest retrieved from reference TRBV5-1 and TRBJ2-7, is KAGVTQTPRYLIKTRGQQVTLSCSPISGHRSVSWYQQTPGQGLQFLFEYFSETQRNKGNFPGRFSGRQFSNSRSEMNVSTLELGDSALYLCASSLAGLAGVEQYFGPGTRLTVT.

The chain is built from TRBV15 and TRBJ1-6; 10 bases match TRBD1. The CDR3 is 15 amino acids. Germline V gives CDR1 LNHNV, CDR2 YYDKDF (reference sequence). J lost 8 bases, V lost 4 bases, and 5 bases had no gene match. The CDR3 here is CATSTSGQGYSPLHF. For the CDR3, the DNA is TGTGCCACCAGCACTTCGGGACAGGGGTATTCACCCCTCCACTTT.

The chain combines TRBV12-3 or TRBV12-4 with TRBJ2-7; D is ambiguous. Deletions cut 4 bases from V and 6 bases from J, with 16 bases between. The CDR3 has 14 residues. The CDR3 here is CASSSSPQRGEQYF. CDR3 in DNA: TGTGCCAGCAGTTCTTCCCCGCAGCGAGGCGAGCAGTACTTC.

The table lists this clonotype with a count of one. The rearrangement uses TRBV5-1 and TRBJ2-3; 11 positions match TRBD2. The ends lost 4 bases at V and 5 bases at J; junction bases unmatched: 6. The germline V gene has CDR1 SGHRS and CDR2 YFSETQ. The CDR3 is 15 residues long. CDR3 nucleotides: TGCGCCAGCAGCCGAATGACTAGCGGGGAAGATACGCAGTATTTT. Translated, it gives CASSRMTSGEDTQYF.

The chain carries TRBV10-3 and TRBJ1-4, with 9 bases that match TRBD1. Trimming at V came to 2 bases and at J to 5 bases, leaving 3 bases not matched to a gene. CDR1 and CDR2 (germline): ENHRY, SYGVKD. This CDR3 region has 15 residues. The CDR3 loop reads CAISEKGTGNEKLFF. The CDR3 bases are TGTGCCATCAGTGAGAAAGGGACAGGGAATGAAAAACTGTTTTTT.

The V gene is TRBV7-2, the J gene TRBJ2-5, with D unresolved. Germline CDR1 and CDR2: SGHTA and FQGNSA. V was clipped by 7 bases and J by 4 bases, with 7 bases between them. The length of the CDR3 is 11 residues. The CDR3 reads CASTERETQYF. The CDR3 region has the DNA TGTGCCAGCACAGAGAGAGAGACCCAGTACTTC.

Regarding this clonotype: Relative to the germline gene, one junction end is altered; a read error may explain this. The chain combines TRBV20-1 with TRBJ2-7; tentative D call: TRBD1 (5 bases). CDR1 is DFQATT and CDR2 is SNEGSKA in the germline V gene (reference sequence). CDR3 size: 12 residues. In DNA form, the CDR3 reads TGCAGTGCTCCGTCTCAGGGCTACGAGCAGCACTTC. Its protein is CSAPSQGYEQHF.

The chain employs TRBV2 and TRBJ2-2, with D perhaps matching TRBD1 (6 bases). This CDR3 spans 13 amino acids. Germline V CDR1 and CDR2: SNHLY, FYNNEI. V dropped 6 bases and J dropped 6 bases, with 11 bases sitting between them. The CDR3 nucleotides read TGTGCCAGCAGAGGGGGAGAGGCCGGGGAGCTGTTTTTT. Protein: CASRGGEAGELFF.

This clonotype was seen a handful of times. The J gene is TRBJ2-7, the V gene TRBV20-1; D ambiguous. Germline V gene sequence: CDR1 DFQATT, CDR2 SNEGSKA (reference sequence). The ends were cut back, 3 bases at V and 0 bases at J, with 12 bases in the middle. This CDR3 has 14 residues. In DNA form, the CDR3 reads TGCAGTGCTAGTGAGACTTCGAGCTCCTACGAGCAGTACTTC. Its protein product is CSASETSSSYEQYF.

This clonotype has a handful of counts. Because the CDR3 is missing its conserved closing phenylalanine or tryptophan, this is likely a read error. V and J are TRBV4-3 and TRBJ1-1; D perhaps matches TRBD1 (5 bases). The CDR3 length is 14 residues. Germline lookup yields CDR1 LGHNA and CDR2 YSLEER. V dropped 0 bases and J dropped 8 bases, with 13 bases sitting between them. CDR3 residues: CASSQDFPGQEAFS. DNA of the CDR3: TGCGCCAGCAGCCAAGATTTTCCAGGGCAGGAAGCTTTCTCT.

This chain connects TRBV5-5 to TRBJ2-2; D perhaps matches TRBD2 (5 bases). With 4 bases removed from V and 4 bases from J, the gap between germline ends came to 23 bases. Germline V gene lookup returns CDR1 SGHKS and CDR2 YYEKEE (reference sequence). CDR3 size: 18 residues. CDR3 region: CASSGPGWYREGTGELFF. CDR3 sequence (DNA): TGTGCCAGCAGCGGTCCTGGGTGGTACCGCGAGGGCACCGGGGAGCTGTTTTTT.

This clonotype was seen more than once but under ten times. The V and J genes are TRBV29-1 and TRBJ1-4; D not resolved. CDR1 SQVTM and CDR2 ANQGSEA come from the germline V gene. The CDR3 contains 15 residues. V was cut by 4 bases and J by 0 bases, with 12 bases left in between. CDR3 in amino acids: CSVVDPIATNEKLFF. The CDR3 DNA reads TGCAGCGTTGTCGATCCCATTGCAACTAATGAAAAACTGTTTTTT.

The CDR3 bases are TGTGCCAGCAGTGAATCGAGTGGGCTAGCGGGGAAGTACGAGCAGTACTTC. Translation: CASSESSGLAGKYEQYF. J is TRBJ2-5 and V is TRBV6-5; 9 bases are a match to TRBD2. The J call may be mistaken, given a closer DNA end match to TRBJ2-7. CDR1 and CDR2 (germline): MNHEY, SVGAGI. The CDR3 contains 17 residues.